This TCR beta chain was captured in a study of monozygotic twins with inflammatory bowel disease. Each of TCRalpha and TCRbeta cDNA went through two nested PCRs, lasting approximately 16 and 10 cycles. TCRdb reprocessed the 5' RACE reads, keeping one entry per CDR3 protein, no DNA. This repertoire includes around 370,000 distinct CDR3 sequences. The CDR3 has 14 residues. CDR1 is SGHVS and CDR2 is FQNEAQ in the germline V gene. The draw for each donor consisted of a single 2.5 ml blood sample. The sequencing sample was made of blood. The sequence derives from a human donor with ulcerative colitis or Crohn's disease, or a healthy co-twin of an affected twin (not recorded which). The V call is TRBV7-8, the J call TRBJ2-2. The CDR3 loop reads CASSLQTSPGELFF.